This T cell receptor (beta chain) originates from a study of radiotherapy plus CTLA-4 blockade in lung cancer. On the study more broadly: Objective responses arose in 15% to 20% of patients, and around 30% experienced disease control. Study-wide results and caveats: Tumor-origin TCR clones grew in blood after radiotherapy plus ipilimumab.

The CDR3 spans 14 residues. Germline trimming cut 4 bases from V and 10 bases from J; bases unmatched to any gene: 8. CDR1 is SGHNT, CDR2 YYREEE, per germline (reference sequence). Details on this clone: Its target is unknown.

Focal radiation plus CTLA-4 blockade with ipilimumab was administered to patients who had chemo-refractory metastatic non-small-cell lung cancer. The assay was immunoSEQ multiplex PCR, and TCRdb's table has in-frame clones only and misses some. The sample consists of tens of thousands of clones, around 73% of them appearing once. This clonotype was sampled from a human donor with non-small cell lung cancer who had stable disease on radiotherapy plus ipilimumab. The chain couples TRBV5-4 to TRBJ1-6; 7 bases align to TRBD1. The sample was peripheral blood, taken from a patient treated with radiotherapy plus ipilimumab. CDR3: CASSLDRVRSPLHF. CDR3 nucleotides: TGTGCCAGCAGCCTCGACAGGGTACGATCACCCCTCCACTTT.